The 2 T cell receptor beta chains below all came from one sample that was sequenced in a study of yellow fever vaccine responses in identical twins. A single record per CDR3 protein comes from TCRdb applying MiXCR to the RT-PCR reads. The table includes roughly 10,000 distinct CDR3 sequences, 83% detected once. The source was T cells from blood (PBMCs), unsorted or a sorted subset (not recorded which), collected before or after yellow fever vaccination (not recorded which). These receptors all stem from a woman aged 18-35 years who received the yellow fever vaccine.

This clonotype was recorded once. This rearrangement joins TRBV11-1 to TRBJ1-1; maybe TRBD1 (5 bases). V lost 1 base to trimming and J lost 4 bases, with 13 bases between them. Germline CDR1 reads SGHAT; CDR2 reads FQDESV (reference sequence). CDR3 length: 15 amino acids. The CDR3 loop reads CASSLGAQGGTEAFF. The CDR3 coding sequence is TGTGCCAGCAGCTTAGGGGCCCAGGGAGGCACTGAAGCTTTCTTT. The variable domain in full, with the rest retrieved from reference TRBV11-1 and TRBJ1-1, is EAEVAQSPRYKITEKSQAVAFWCDPISGHATLYWYRQILGQGPELLVQFQDESVVDDSQLPKDRFSAERLKGVDSTLKIQPAELGDSAMYLCASSLGAQGGTEAFFGQGTRLTVV.

CDR3 DNA sequence: TGCGCCAGCAGCTTGAATACAGGTGGAAGCTACGAGCAGTACTTC. Protein sequence: CASSLNTGGSYEQYF. J is TRBJ2-7 and V is TRBV5-1; D perhaps matches TRBD1 (5 bases). V was cut by 1 base and J by 3 bases, with 14 bases left in between. CDR3 length: 15 amino acids. Per the germline V gene, CDR1 is SGHRS and CDR2 is YFSETQ.